This T cell receptor (beta chain) was sequenced in a study of cytomegalovirus exposure and HLA in healthy donors. Findings of the study overall: In vitro work confirmed that three CMV-associated chains recognize CMV antigens. The authors judged a highly shared variant cluster likely a sequencing artifact. In a later analysis, CMV-associated beta chains were mostly HLA-associated, it appeared.

Regarding this clone: Its target is unknown.

V lost 4 bases to trimming and J lost 3 bases, with 14 bases between them. CDR1 is LGHNA, CDR2 YSLEER, per germline. This CDR3 is 15 amino acids long. PCR involved 60 Vbeta and 13 Jbeta primers. Data came from immunoSEQ multiplex PCR; TCRdb stores just in-frame clones and leaves some out. The sample lists around 33,000 clones, 90% to 95% occurring once. The clonotype originates from a woman aged 18 to 35 in good health and CMV-seronegative. The source material was PBMCs. The V gene is TRBV4-3, the J gene TRBJ2-3; a possible D gene is TRBD2 (6 bases). CDR3 bases: TGCGCCAGCAGCCCGAAGACGGGGGAAACAGATACGCAGTATTTT. Its protein product is CASSPKTGETDTQYF.